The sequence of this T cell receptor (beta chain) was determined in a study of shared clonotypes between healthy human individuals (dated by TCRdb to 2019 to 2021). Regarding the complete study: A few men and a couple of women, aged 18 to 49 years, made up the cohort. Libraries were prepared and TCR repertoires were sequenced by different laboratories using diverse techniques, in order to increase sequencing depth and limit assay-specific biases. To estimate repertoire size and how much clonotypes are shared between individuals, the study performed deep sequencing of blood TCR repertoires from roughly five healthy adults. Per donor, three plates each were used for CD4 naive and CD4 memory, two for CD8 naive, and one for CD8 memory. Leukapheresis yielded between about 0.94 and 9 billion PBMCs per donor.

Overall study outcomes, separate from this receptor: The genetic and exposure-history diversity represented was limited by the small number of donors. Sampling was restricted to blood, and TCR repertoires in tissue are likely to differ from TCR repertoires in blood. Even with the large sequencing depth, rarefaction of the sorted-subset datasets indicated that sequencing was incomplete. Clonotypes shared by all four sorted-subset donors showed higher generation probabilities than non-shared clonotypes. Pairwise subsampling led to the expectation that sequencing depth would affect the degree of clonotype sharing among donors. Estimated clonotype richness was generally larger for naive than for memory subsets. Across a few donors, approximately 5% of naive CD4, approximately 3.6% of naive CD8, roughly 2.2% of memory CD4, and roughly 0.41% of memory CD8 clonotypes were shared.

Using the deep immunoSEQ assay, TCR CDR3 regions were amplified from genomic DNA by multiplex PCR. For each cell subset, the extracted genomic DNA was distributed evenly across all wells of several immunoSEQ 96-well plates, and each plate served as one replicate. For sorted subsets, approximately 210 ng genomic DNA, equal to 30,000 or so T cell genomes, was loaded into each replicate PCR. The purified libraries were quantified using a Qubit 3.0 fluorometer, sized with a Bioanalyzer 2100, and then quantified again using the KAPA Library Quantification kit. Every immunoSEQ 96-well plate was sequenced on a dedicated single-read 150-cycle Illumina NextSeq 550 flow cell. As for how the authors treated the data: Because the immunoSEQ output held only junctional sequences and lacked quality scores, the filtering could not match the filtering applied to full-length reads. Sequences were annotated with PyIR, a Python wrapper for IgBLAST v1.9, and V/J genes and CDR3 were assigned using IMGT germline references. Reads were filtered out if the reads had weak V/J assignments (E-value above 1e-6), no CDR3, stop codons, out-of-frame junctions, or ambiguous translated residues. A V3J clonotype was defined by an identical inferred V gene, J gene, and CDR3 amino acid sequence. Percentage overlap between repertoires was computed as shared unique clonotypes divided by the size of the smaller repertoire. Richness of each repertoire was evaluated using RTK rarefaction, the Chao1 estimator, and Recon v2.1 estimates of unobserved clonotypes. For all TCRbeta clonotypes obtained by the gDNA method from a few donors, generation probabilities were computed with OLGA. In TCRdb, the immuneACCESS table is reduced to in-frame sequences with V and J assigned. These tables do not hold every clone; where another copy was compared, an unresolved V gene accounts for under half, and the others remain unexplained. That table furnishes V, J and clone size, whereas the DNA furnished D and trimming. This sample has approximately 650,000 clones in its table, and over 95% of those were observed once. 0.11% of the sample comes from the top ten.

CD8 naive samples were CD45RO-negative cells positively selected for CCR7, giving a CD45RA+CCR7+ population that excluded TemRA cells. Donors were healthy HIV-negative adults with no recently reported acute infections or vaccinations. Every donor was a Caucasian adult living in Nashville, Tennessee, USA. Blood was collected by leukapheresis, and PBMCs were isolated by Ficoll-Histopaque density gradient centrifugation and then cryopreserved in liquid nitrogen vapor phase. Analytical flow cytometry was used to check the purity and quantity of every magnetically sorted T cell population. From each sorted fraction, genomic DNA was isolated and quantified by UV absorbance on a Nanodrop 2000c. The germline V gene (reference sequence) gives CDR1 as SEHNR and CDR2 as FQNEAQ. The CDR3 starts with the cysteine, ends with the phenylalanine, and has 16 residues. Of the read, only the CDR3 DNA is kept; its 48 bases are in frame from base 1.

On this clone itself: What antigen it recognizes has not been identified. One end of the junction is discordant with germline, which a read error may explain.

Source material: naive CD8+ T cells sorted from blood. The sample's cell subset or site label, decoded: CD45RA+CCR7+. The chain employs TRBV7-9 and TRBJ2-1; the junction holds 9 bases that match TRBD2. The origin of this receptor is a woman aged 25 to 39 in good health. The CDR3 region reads CASSLAAGGGQNEQFF. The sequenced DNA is TGTGCCAGCAGCCTAGCGGCGGGAGGGGGTCAGAATGAGCAGTTCTTC. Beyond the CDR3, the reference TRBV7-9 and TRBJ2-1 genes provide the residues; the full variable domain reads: DTGVSQNPRHKITKRGQNVTFRCDPISEHNRLYWYRQTLGQGPEFLTYFQNEAQLEKSRLLSDRFSAERPKGSFSTLEIQRTEQGDSAMYLCASSLAAGGGQNEQFFGPGTRLTVL.